Listed below are T cell receptor beta chains from one sample, sequenced in a study of T cells in narcolepsy. Measured with immunoSEQ multiplex PCR; TCRdb has only the in-frame clones, and not every one. The sample has 25,000 to 30,000 clones; roughly four fifths are singletons. Material for sequencing was CD45RA- memory CD4+ T cells from PBMCs. These receptors all stem from a human donor with narcolepsy. The CDR3 runs from the conserved cysteine through the conserved F or W. Each record gives: J gene, V gene, clone size, CDR3 length, D gene, CDR3 protein, CDR3 DNA. D genes are given only for firm matches. The listing skips clone size in some rows; elsewhere it reads once, few, many or a size class.

TRBJ2-1	TRBV7-2	.	14	.	CASSPTPPTPEQFF	TGTGCCAGCAGCCCCACCCCCCCGACTCCTGAGCAGTTCTTC
TRBJ2-2	TRBV2	.	14	.	CASGWTANTGELFF	TGTGCCAGCGGTTGGACAGCGAACACCGGGGAGCTGTTTTTT
TRBJ1-6	TRBV6-5	.	15	.	CASREVRGANSPLHF	TGTGCCAGCAGAGAGGTTAGGGGGGCGAATTCACCCCTCCACTTT
TRBJ2-2	TRBV6-1	.	13	.	CASSGLGSGELFF	TGTGCCAGCAGTGGATTAGGGTCCGGGGAGCTGTTTTTT
TRBJ2-7	TRBV13	.	14	.	CASSLGGEAYEQYF	TGTGCCAGCAGCTTAGGAGGGGAAGCTTACGAGCAGTACTTC
TRBJ2-1	TRBV11-1	once	16	.	CASSLVVTGSYNEQFF	TGTGCCAGCAGCTTAGTTGTGACGGGCTCCTACAATGAGCAGTTCTTC
TRBJ2-5	TRBV28	.	15	TRBD1	CASSLPTGDIETQYF	TGTGCCAGCAGCCTACCGACAGGGGACATAGAGACCCAGTACTTC
TRBJ2-5	TRBV7-6	few	15	TRBD2	CASSPLAGGIETQYF	TGTGCCAGCAGCCCACTAGCGGGGGGAATAGAGACCCAGTACTTC
TRBJ2-2	TRBV14	.	15	TRBD1	CASSRFQGVTGELFF	TGTGCCAGCAGCCGGTTCCAGGGGGTTACCGGGGAGCTGTTTTTT
TRBJ2-6	TRBV7-2	few	15	.	CASSEGSSGANVLTF	TGTGCCAGCAGCGAAGGCTCCTCTGGGGCCAACGTCCTGACTTTC
TRBJ1-6	TRBV14	.	18	.	CASSQAHRWSSYNSPLHF	TGTGCCAGCAGCCAAGCCCACAGGTGGAGCTCCTATAATTCACCCCTCCACTTT
TRBJ1-6	TRBV14	.	15	.	CASSPDSGRNSPLHF	TGTGCCAGCAGCCCAGATTCAGGGCGCAATTCACCCCTCCACTTT
TRBJ1-4	TRBV2	.	13	.	CASSRDKNEKLFF	TGTGCCAGCAGTCGGGACAAAAATGAAAAACTGTTTTTT
TRBJ2-1	TRBV19	.	14	TRBD1	CASSILGQGNEQFF	TGTGCCAGTAGTATTTTGGGACAGGGAAATGAGCAGTTCTTC
TRBJ1-2	TRBV6-1	few	13	.	CASAELGVYGYTF	TGTGCCAGCGCAGAACTAGGAGTCTATGGCTACACCTTC
TRBJ2-3	TRBV6-1	.	12	.	CASSEGGNTQFF	TGTGCCAGCAGTGAAGGGGGGAATACGCAGTTTTTT
TRBJ1-2	TRBV4-2	.	13	.	CASSQIQGYGYTF	TGTGCCAGCAGCCAAATCCAGGGCTATGGCTACACCTTC
TRBJ1-1	TRBV6-6	.	16	.	CASSYSGRGTGTEAFF	TGTGCCAGCAGTTACTCAGGCAGGGGTACAGGGACTGAAGCTTTCTTT
TRBJ1-1	TRBV13	.	14	.	CASSFNQGHTEAFF	TGTGCCAGCAGCTTCAACCAGGGACACACTGAAGCTTTCTTT
TRBJ2-2	TRBV18	.	15	TRBD1	CASSPGQGNTGELFF	TGTGCCAGCTCACCCGGACAGGGGAACACCGGGGAGCTGTTTTTT
TRBJ2-2	TRBV28	.	15	.	CASSSTGSITGELFF	TGTGCCAGCAGTTCGACCGGGTCTATCACCGGGGAGCTGTTTTTT
TRBJ2-2	TRBV7-2	.	14	.	CASSFVGDTGELFF	TGTGCCAGCAGCTTCGTCGGGGATACCGGGGAGCTGTTTTTT
TRBJ1-1	TRBV19	few	13	.	CASSITGTTEAFF	TGTGCCAGTAGTATAACAGGGACCACTGAAGCTTTCTTT
TRBJ1-1	TRBV6-5	.	15	.	CASSSPARGDTEAFF	TGTGCCAGCAGTTCCCCCGCGAGAGGGGACACTGAAGCTTTCTTT
TRBJ2-7	TRBV6-5	.	15	.	CASSPVHRGTYEQYF	TGTGCCAGCAGTCCCGTCCATCGGGGGACCTACGAGCAGTACTTC